This is a list of T cell receptor beta chains from one sample in a study of cytomegalovirus exposure and HLA in healthy donors. Sequencing used immunoSEQ multiplex PCR; TCRdb keeps in-frame clones, though not all of them. The sample yields 95,000 to 150,000 clones, approximately 72% seen once. The sample comprised PBMCs. The receptors come from a man between 60 and 75 years old in good health and CMV-seropositive. Each CDR3 is given with its conserved first and last residue. D genes are given only for firm matches. Expanded clones get a size class; other rows say once, few or many, or leave the size out.

D: -
V: TRBV29-1
J: TRBJ2-7
size: -
CDR3: CSVVTGLNNEQYF
DNA: TGCAGCGTTGTTACAGGGTTGAACAACGAGCAGTACTTC

D: -
V: TRBV5-1
J: TRBJ2-7
size: -
CDR3: CASSPASTGSEQYF
DNA: TGCGCCAGCAGCCCAGCTTCGACGGGGAGCGAGCAGTACTTC

D: -
V: TRBV18
J: TRBJ2-7
size: -
CDR3: CASSPQEGGYEQYF
DNA: TGTGCCAGCTCACCTCAGGAAGGTGGATACGAGCAGTACTTC

D: TRBD1
V: TRBV2
J: TRBJ1-5
size: -
CDR3: CASGDRVGNQPQHF
DNA: TGTGCCAGTGGTGACAGGGTGGGCAATCAGCCCCAGCATTTT

D: -
V: TRBV27
J: TRBJ1-1
size: -
CDR3: CASSFRQETNTEAFF
DNA: TGTGCCAGCAGTTTCCGACAGGAAACAAACACTGAAGCTTTCTTT

D: -
V: TRBV9
J: TRBJ2-7
size: -
CDR3: CASSSWLGATYEQYF
DNA: TGTGCCAGCAGCTCGTGGCTGGGGGCTACCTACGAGCAGTACTTC

D: TRBD1
V: TRBV25-1
J: TRBJ1-1
size: -
CDR3: CASTEGDRMNTEAFF
DNA: TGTGCCAGCACCGAAGGGGACAGAATGAACACTGAAGCTTTCTTT

D: -
V: TRBV30
J: TRBJ1-5
size: -
CDR3: CAWSRQGSQPQHF
DNA: TGTGCCTGGAGTCGGCAGGGAAGTCAGCCCCAGCATTTT

D: -
V: TRBV11-2
J: TRBJ1-1
size: -
CDR3: CASSYQGNTEAFF
DNA: TGTGCCAGCAGCTACCAGGGGAACACTGAAGCTTTCTTT

D: -
V: TRBV5-1
J: TRBJ1-1
size: -
CDR3: CASSLVAPRDTEAFF
DNA: TGCGCCAGCAGCTTGGTGGCGCCCCGGGACACTGAAGCTTTCTTT

D: -
V: TRBV30
J: TRBJ1-1
size: -
CDR3: CAWRDRRVAGAFF
DNA: TGTGCCTGGAGGGACCGAAGGGTCGCGGGAGCTTTCTTT

D: TRBD1
V: TRBV5-6
J: TRBJ1-2
size: -
CDR3: CASSNLAGGNYGYTF
DNA: TGTGCCAGCAGCAATTTAGCAGGGGGGAACTATGGCTACACCTTC

D: -
V: TRBV9
J: TRBJ2-3
size: -
CDR3: CASSSQGWGTDTQYF
DNA: TGTGCCAGCTCCTCGCAGGGTTGGGGCACAGATACGCAGTATTTT

D: TRBD2
V: TRBV5-1
J: TRBJ2-3
size: -
CDR3: CASSFGAGGSDTQYF
DNA: TGCGCCAGCAGTTTTGGGGCGGGGGGCAGCGATACGCAGTATTTT

D: -
V: TRBV18
J: TRBJ1-2
size: -
CDR3: CASSPERQNYGYTF
DNA: TGTGCCAGCTCACCAGAGCGGCAGAACTATGGCTACACCTTC

D: -
V: TRBV7-2
J: TRBJ2-7
size: -
CDR3: CASSLGGRSYEQYF
DNA: TGTGCCAGCAGCTTGGGAGGCCGAAGCTACGAGCAGTACTTC

D: -
V: TRBV5-4
J: TRBJ2-7
size: few
CDR3: CASSPDRQGYEQYF
DNA: TGTGCCAGCAGCCCAGACCGCCAGGGCTACGAGCAGTACTTC

D: -
V: TRBV4-2
J: TRBJ1-2
size: -
CDR3: CASSQGVTGYNYGYTF
DNA: TGTGCCAGCAGCCAAGGTGTCACAGGGTATAACTATGGCTACACCTTC

D: -
V: TRBV6-5
J: TRBJ2-7
size: few
CDR3: CASSYSQGSWAYEQYF
DNA: TGTGCCAGCAGTTACTCGCAGGGAAGTTGGGCCTACGAGCAGTACTTC

D: TRBD2
V: TRBV7-3
J: TRBJ2-6
size: -
CDR3: CASSLNGLADNSGANVLTF
DNA: TGTGCCAGCAGCTTAAACGGGCTAGCGGATAACTCTGGGGCCAACGTCCTGACTTTC

D: -
V: TRBV5-1
J: TRBJ1-3
size: -
CDR3: CASSLGAGNTIYF
DNA: TGCGCCAGCAGCTTGGGCGCTGGAAACACCATATATTTT

D: -
V: TRBV5-1
J: TRBJ1-1
size: -
CDR3: CASSVGAGTEAFF
DNA: TGCGCCAGCAGCGTGGGGGCAGGGACTGAAGCTTTCTTT

D: -
V: TRBV25-1
J: TRBJ1-6
size: -
CDR3: CASSEAGTYNSPLHF
DNA: TGTGCCAGCAGTGAAGCAGGGACCTATAATTCACCCCTCCACTTT

D: -
V: TRBV28
J: TRBJ2-7
size: once
CDR3: CASSSPSRRGPSYEQYF
DNA: TGTGCCAGCAGCTCCCCCTCTAGGCGGGGCCCTTCCTACGAGCAGTACTTC

D: -
V: TRBV19
J: TRBJ2-2
size: -
CDR3: CASMVRPRTGELFF
DNA: TGTGCCAGTATGGTCCGGCCCAGGACCGGGGAGCTGTTTTTT

D: TRBD1
V: TRBV14
J: TRBJ1-2
size: -
CDR3: CASSRMGQNVGGYTF
DNA: TGTGCCAGCAGCCGAATGGGACAGAATGTTGGTGGCTACACCTTC

D: -
V: TRBV13
J: TRBJ2-7
size: -
CDR3: CASSLGPLSYEQYF
DNA: TGTGCCAGCAGCTTAGGCCCACTCTCCTACGAGCAGTACTTC

D: TRBD1
V: TRBV5-1
J: TRBJ2-2
size: few
CDR3: CASSLDRGTGELFF
DNA: TGCGCCAGCAGCTTGGACAGGGGCACCGGGGAGCTGTTTTTT

D: -
V: TRBV4-2
J: TRBJ2-7
size: once
CDR3: CASSRALAYEQYF
DNA: TGTGCCAGCAGCCGGGCCCTTGCCTACGAGCAGTACTTC

D: -
V: TRBV5-1
J: TRBJ2-2
size: -
CDR3: CASSLAVTGELFF
DNA: TGCGCCAGCAGCTTGGCGGTAACCGGGGAGCTGTTTTTT

D: -
V: TRBV29-1
J: TRBJ1-2
size: few
CDR3: CSVVGGYGYTF
DNA: TGCAGCGTTGTCGGGGGTTATGGCTACACCTTC

D: -
V: TRBV5-1
J: TRBJ2-7
size: -
CDR3: CASSSTGGRSYEQYF
DNA: TGCGCCAGCAGCTCGACAGGTGGCCGGTCCTACGAGCAGTACTTC

D: -
V: TRBV7-2
J: TRBJ1-5
size: -
CDR3: CASSLGRVFNQPQHF
DNA: TGTGCCAGCAGCTTAGGCAGGGTCTTCAATCAGCCCCAGCATTTT

D: TRBD1
V: TRBV4-2
J: TRBJ1-5
size: -
CDR3: CASSQGGQGGQPQHF
DNA: TGTGCCAGCAGCCAAGGGGGACAGGGGGGACAGCCCCAGCATTTT

D: TRBD2
V: TRBV5-4
J: TRBJ2-3
size: -
CDR3: CASSSDLAGGEDTQYF
DNA: TGTGCCAGCAGCTCAGATCTAGCGGGAGGGGAAGATACGCAGTATTTT

D: -
V: TRBV5-1
J: TRBJ2-2
size: -
CDR3: CASSLQDSGTGELFF
DNA: TGCGCCAGCAGCTTGCAGGACAGCGGCACCGGGGAGCTGTTTTTT

D: -
V: TRBV13
J: TRBJ1-6
size: -
CDR3: CASSFQGSDNSPLHF
DNA: TGTGCCAGCAGCTTCCAGGGTTCTGATAATTCACCCCTCCACTTT

D: -
V: TRBV29-1
J: TRBJ2-6
size: -
CDR3: CSVERTISGANVLTF
DNA: TGCAGCGTAGAAAGGACAATCTCTGGGGCCAACGTCCTGACTTTC

D: -
V: TRBV2
J: TRBJ2-1
size: few
CDR3: CASSESTGSYNEQFF
DNA: TGTGCCAGCAGTGAATCCACGGGCTCCTACAATGAGCAGTTCTTC

D: -
V: TRBV7-8
J: TRBJ2-3
size: -
CDR3: CASSLAITSGGTDTQYF
DNA: TGTGCCAGCAGCTTAGCCATCACGTCAGGCGGCACAGATACGCAGTATTTT

D: TRBD1
V: TRBV29-1
J: TRBJ2-5
size: -
CDR3: CSVDSGTAQETQYF
DNA: TGCAGCGTTGATTCCGGGACAGCCCAGGAGACCCAGTACTTC

D: TRBD1
V: TRBV25-1
J: TRBJ1-2
size: -
CDR3: CASSGGDRGTFYGYTF
DNA: TGTGCCAGCAGTGGTGGGGACAGGGGGACTTTCTATGGCTACACCTTC

D: TRBD1
V: TRBV7-9
J: TRBJ1-1
size: -
CDR3: CASSLGTGAEAFF
DNA: TGTGCCAGCAGCTTAGGGACAGGGGCTGAAGCTTTCTTT

D: TRBD2
V: TRBV28
J: TRBJ2-7
size: -
CDR3: CASSLFKGPGGGEQYF
DNA: TGTGCCAGCAGTTTATTTAAAGGTCCCGGGGGGGGTGAGCAGTACTTC

D: TRBD2
V: TRBV19
J: TRBJ2-1
size: few
CDR3: CASGLADMLWNEQFF
DNA: TGTGCCAGCGGACTAGCGGATATGCTTTGGAATGAGCAGTTCTTC

D: TRBD1
V: TRBV28
J: TRBJ2-7
size: -
CDR3: CASSPPGQGPYEQYF
DNA: TGTGCCAGCAGTCCGCCGGGACAGGGACCCTACGAGCAGTACTTC

D: TRBD2
V: TRBV5-4
J: TRBJ2-5
size: -
CDR3: CASSSGTSGISQETQYF
DNA: TGTGCCAGCAGCTCGGGGACTAGCGGGATAAGTCAAGAGACCCAGTACTTC

D: -
V: TRBV11-2
J: TRBJ2-6
size: -
CDR3: CASSSRVAWSGANVLTF
DNA: TGTGCCAGCAGCTCCAGGGTGGCGTGGTCTGGGGCCAACGTCCTGACTTTC

D: TRBD1
V: TRBV11-3
J: TRBJ2-1
size: -
CDR3: CASTSRQGHEQFF
DNA: TGTGCCAGCACCTCACGACAGGGCCATGAGCAGTTCTTC

D: TRBD1
V: TRBV5-6
J: TRBJ2-2
size: -
CDR3: CASSDSGTGGAGELFF
DNA: TGTGCCAGCAGCGACTCCGGGACAGGGGGGGCCGGGGAGCTGTTTTTT